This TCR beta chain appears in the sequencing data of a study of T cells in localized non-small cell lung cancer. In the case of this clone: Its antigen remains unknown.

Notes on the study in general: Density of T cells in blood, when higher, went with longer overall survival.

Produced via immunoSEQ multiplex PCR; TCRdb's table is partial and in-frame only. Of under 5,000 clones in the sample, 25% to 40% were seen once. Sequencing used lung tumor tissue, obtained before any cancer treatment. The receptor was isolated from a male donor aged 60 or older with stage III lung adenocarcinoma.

DNA of the CDR3: TGCGCCAGCAGCTTCGGCGGGGCCATGAACACTGAAGCTTTCTTT. This sequence encodes CASSFGGAMNTEAFF. The chain is built from TRBV5-1 and TRBJ1-1; TRBD1 might be the D (5 bases). The germline V gene encodes CDR1 SGHRS and CDR2 YFSETQ. The V and J ends lost 2 bases and 0 bases respectively, with 11 bases between them. This CDR3 has 15 residues.